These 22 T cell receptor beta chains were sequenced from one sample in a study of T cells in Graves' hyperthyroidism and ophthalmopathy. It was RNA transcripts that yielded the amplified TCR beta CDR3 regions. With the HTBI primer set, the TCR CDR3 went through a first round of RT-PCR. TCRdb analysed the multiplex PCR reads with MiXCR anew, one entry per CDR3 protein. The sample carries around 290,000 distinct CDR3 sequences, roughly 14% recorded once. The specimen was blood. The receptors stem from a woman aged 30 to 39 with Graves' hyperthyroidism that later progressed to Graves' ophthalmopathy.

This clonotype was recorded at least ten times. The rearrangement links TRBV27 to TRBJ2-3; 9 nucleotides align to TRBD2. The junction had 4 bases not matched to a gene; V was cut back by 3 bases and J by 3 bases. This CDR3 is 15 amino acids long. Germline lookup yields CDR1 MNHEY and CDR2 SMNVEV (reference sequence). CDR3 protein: CASSLGLADTDTQYF. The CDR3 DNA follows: TGTGCCAGCAGTTTGGGACTAGCTGATACAGATACGCAGTATTTT.

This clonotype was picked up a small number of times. This chain's CDR3 is CASSVKQGMNTGELFF. The DNA of the CDR3 is TGTGCCAGCAGCGTAAAGCAGGGGATGAACACCGGGGAGCTGTTTTTT. The genes are TRBV9 and TRBJ2-2; perhaps TRBD1 as D (6 bases). With 1 base removed from V and 1 base from J, the gap between germline ends came to 11 bases. Germline values: CDR1 SGDLS, CDR2 YYNGEE. CDR3 length: 16 amino acids.

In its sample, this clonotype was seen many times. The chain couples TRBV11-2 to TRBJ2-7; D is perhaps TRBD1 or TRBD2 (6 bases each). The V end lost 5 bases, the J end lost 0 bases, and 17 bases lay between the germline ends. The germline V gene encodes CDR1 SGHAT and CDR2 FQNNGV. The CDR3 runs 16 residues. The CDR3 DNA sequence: TGTGCCAGCAGCCCAAACGGGGGCGGGACCTCCTACGAGCAGTACTTC. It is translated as CASSPNGGGTSYEQYF.

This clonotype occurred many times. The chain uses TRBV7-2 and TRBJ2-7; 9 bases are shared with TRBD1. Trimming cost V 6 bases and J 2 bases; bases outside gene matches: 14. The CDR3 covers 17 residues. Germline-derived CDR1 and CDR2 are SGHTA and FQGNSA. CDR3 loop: CASSTLWTGQGTYEQYF. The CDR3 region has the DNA TGTGCCAGCAGTACCCTGTGGACCGGACAGGGGACCTACGAGCAGTACTTC.

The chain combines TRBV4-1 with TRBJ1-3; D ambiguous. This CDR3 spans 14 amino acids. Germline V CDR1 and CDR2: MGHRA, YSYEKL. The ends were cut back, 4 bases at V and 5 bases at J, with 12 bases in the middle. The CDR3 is CASSPGVLRNTIYF. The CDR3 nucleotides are TGCGCCAGCAGCCCCGGAGTGTTGAGAAACACCATATATTTT.

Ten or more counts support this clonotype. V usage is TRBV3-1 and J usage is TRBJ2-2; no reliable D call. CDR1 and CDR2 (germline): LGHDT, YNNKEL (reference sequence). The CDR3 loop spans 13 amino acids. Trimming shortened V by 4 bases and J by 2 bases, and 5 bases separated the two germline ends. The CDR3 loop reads CASSLRNTGELFF. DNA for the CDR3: TGTGCCAGCAGCCTCCGAAACACCGGGGAGCTGTTTTTT.

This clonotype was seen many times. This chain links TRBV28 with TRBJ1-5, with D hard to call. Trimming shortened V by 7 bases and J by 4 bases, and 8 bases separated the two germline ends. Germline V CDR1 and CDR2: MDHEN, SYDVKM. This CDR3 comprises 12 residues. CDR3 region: CASTLGNQPQHF. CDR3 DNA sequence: TGTGCCAGCACTTTGGGTAATCAGCCCCAGCATTTT.

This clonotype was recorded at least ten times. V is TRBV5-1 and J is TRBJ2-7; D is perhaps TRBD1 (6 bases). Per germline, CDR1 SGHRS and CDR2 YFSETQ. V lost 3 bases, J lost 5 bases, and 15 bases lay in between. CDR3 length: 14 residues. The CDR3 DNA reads TGCGCCAGCAGCTGGGGGCCGGGAACCAACGAGCAGTACTTC. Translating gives CASSWGPGTNEQYF.

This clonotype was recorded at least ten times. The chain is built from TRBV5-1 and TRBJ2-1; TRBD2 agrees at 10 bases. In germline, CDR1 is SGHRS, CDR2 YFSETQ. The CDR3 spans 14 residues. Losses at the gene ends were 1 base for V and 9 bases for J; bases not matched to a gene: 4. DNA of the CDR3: TGCGCCAGCAGCTTGACTAGCGGGACGGGTGAGCAGTTCTTC. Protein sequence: CASSLTSGTGEQFF.

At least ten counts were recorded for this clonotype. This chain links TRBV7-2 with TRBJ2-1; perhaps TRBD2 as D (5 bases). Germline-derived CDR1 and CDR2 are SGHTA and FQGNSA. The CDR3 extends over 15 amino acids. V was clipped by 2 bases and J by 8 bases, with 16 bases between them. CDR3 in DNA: TGTGCCAGCAGCTTATTTGGGGAGATTAGGGATGAGCAGTTCTTC. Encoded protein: CASSLFGEIRDEQFF.

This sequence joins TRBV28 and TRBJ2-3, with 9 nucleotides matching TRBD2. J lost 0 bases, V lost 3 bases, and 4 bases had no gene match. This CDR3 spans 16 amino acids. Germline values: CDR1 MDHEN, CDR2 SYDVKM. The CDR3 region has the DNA TGTGCCAGCAGTTTGTACGCGGGAGGGAGCACAGATACGCAGTATTTT. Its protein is CASSLYAGGSTDTQYF.

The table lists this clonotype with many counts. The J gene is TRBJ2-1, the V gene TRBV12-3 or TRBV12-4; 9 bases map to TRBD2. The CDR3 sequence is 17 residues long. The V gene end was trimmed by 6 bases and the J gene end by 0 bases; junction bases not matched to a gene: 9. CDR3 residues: CASSMTSGRSSYNEQFF. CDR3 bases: TGTGCCAGCAGCATGACTAGCGGCAGAAGCTCCTACAATGAGCAGTTCTTC.

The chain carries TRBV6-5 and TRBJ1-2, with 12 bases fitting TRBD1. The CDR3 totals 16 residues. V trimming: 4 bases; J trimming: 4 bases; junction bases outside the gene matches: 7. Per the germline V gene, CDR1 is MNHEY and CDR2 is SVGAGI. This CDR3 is CASSLGQGANIYGYTF. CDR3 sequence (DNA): TGTGCCAGCAGTTTGGGACAGGGGGCAAATATCTATGGCTACACCTTC.

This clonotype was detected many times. The CDR3 nucleotides are TGTGCCAGCAGCGTACAGACAGGGAGTTGGTACTTC. It translates to CASSVQTGSWYF. The chain employs TRBV7-2 and TRBJ2-5; the match to TRBD1 covers 7 bases. From germline, CDR1 is SGHTA and CDR2 FQGNSA. The V segment lost 5 bases and the J segment 13 bases; nucleotides outside the gene matches: 10. The CDR3 is 12 amino acids.

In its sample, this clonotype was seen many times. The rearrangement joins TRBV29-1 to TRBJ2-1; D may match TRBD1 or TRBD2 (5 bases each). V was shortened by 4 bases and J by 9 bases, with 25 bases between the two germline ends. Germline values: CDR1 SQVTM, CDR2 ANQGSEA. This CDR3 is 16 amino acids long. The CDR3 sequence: CSVASPLAEGDREQFF. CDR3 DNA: TGCAGCGTTGCGTCCCCCCTAGCAGAAGGGGACCGTGAGCAGTTCTTC.

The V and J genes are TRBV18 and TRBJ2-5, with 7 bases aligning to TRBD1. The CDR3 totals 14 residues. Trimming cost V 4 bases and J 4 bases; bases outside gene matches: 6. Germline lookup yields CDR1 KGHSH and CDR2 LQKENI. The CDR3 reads CASSLRQGRETQYF. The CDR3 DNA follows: TGTGCCAGCTCACTGAGACAGGGTAGAGAGACCCAGTACTTC.

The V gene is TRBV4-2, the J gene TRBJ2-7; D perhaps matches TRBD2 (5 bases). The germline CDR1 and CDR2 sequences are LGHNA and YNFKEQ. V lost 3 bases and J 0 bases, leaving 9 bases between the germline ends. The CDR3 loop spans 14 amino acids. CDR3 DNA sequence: TGTGCCAGCAGCCAGCCCGGGATCTCCTACGAGCAGTACTTC. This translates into CASSQPGISYEQYF.

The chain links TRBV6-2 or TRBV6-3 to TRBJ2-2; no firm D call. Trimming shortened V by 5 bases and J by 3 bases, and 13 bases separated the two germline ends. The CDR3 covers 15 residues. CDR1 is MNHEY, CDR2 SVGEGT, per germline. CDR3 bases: TGTGCCAGCAGTCCAACGACTCTGCACACCGGGGAGCTGTTTTTT. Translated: CASSPTTLHTGELFF.

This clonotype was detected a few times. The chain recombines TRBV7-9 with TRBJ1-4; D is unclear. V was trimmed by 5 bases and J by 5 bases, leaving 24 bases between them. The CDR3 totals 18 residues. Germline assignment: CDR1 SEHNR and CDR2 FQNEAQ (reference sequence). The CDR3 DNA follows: TGTGCCAGCAGCCCCGCAGTCTGGACGGCAAGCTTCAATGAAAAACTGTTTTTT. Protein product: CASSPAVWTASFNEKLFF. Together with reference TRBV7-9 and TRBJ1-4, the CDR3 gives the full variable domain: DTGVSQNPRHKITKRGQNVTFRCDPISEHNRLYWYRQTLGQGPEFLTYFQNEAQLEKSRLLSDRFSAERPKGSFSTLEIQRTEQGDSAMYLCASSPAVWTASFNEKLFFGSGTQLSVL.

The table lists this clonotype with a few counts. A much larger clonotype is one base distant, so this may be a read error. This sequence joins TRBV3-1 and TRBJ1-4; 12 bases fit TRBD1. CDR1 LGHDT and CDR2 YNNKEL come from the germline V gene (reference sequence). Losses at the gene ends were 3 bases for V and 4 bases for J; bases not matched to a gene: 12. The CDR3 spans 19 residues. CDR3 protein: CASSHTRDRGRGLNEKLFF. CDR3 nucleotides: TGTGCCAGCAGCCACACCCGGGACAGGGGGCGCGGACTTAATGAAAAACTGTTTTTT.

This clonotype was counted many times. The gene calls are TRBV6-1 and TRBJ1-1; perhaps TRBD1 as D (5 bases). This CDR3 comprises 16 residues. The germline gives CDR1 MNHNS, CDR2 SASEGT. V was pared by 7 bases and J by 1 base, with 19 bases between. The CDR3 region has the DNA TGTGCCAGCAACCCCCAATATGGGGGAGGGAACACTGAAGCTTTCTTT. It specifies CASNPQYGGGNTEAFF.

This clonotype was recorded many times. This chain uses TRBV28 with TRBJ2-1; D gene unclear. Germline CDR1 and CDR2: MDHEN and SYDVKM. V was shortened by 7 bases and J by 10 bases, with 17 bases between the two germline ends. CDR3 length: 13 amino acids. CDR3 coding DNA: TGTGCCAGCACGACTTACCGGATCAGGGAGCAGTTCTTC. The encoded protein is CASTTYRIREQFF.